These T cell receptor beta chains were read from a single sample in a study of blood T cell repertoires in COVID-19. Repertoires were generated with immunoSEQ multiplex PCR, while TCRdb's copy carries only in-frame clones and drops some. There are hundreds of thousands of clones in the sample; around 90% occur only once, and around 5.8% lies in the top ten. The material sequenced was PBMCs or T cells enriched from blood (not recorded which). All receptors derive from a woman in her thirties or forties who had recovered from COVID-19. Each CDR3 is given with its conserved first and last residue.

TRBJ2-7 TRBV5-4 CASSRTSGSAYEQYF
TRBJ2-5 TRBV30 CAWSVGGTQYF
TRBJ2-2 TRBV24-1 CATSDSGRAGANTGELFF
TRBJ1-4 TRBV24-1 CATSDSRDREKLFF
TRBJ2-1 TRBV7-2 CASSLWGRGNEQFF
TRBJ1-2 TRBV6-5 CASSPAGQNGYTF
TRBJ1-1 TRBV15 CATSPQVASNTEAFF
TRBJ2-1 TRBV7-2 CASKRSGTNNEQFF
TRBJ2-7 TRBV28 CASSSGGNSYEQYF
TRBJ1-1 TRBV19 CASSIRQGEAFF
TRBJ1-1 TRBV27 CASSPWTGGYGTEAFF
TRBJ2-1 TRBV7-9 CASISRTGGNDEQFF
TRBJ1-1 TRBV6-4 CASRADRMNTEAFF
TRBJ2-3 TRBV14 CASSPRLAGGDTQYF
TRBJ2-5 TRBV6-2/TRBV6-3 CASSSLGRARQETQYF
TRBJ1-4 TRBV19 CASSLTGANEKLFF
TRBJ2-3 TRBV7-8 CASSPGLGTSTDTQYF
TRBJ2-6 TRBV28 CASSTEVSGANVLTF
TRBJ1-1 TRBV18 CASSPQTENTEAFF
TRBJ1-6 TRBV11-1 CASSLRDNSPLHF
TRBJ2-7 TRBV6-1 CASSELPGLAGDEQYF
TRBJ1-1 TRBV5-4 CAVRGGSPSEAFF
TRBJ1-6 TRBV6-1 CASSEQDIAYGSPLHF
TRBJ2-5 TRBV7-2 CASTVGETQYF
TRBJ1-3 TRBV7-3 CASSRGQGTDSGNTIYF
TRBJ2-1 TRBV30 CAWSVGAGEAYNEQFF
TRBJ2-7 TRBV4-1 CASSHSTPRGLHEQYF
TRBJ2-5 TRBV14 CASSRGLLRETQYF
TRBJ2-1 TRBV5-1 CASSPPGHNNEQFF
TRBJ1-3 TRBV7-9 CASSGGRTGGDGNTIYF
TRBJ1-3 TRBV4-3 CASSQDERGGNTIYF
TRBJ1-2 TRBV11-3 CASSPGRGVPNYGYTF
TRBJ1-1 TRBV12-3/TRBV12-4 CASRINTEAFF
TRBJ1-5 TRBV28 CASSLNQPQHF
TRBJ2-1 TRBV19 CASSIGLAGELASYNEQFF
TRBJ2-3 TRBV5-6 CASSWWIGQRGSNTQYF
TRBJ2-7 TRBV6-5 CASSSSSYEQYF
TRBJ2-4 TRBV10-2 CASSESREERVKNIQYF
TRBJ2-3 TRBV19 CASSTVAGVPTQYF
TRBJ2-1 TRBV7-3 CASSSTSGQFYNEQFF
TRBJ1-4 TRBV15 CATSRGPGGDMEKLFF
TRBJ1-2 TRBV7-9 CASSSGVLVRGYTF
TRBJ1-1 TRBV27 CASRAYRNQNTEAFF
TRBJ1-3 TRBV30 CAWSLSGNTIYF
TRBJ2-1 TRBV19 CASSMDSLNYNEQFF
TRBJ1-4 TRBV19 CATNPQGPGGEKLFF
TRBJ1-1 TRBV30 CAWSPPPGTEAFF
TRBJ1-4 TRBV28 CASSLWGQGREKLFF
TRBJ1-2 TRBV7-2 CASSSDFVYGYTF
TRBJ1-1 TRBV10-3 CASSRRDDTEAFF
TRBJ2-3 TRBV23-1 CASSQDPGLAGGPYLIDTQYF
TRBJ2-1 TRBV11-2 CASTIEGSGRPNEQFF
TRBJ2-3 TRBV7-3 CASSSQGARYTDTQYF
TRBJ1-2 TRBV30 CAFFPRGGDGYTF
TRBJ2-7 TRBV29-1 CSGVDIFNYEQYF
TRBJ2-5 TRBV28 CASSLRLAGSKETQYF
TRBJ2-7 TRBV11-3 CASSLVGGNEQYF
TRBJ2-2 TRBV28 CATNRDRGLSGELFF